This T cell receptor beta chain is from a study of blood T cells in healthy people across ages. The CDR3 is made up of 15 amino acids. Germline V gives CDR1 MNHNY, CDR2 SVGAGI (reference sequence). Next came a second PCR, run for about 7 to 12 cycles, which used a sample-barcoded 5' primer along with a J-beta primer mix. TCRdb reanalysed the 5' RACE reads using MiXCR and keeps one entry per CDR3 protein. The data show some 710,000 distinct CDR3 sequences, around 45% seen once. This rearrangement joins TRBV6-6 to TRBJ2-4, with 9 bases matching TRBD2. The closer fit of TRBJ2-5 to the DNA end suggests the J call may be wrong. This receptor was identified in a man older than 75 in good health. The source material was blood. The CDR3 spells CASRELSGRRETQYF. CDR3 DNA: TGTGCCAGCAGAGAATTGAGCGGGAGGAGGGAGACCCAGTACTTC.